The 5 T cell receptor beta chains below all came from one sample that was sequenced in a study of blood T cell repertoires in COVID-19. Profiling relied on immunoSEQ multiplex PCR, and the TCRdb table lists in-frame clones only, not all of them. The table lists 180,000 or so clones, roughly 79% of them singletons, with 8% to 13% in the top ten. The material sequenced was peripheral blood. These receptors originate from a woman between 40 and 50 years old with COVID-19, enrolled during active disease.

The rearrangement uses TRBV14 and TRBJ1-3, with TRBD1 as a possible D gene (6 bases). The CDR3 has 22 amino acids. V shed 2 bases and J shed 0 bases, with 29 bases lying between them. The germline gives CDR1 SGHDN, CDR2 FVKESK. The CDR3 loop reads CASSQRLLGTGSHQSSGNTIYF. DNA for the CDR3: TGTGCCAGCAGCCAACGTTTGCTTGGTACAGGGTCCCACCAGAGCTCTGGAAACACCATATATTTT.

In DNA form, the CDR3 reads TGTGCCAGTAGTATACAGGGACAGGGGGCCGCAGATACGCAGTATTTT. It specifies CASSIQGQGAADTQYF. This chain joins TRBV19 and TRBJ2-3, with 12 bases identical to TRBD1. Germline CDR1 and CDR2: LNHDA and SQIVND (reference sequence). Germline trimming cut 2 bases from V and 4 bases from J; bases unmatched to any gene: 4. The CDR3 contains 16 residues.

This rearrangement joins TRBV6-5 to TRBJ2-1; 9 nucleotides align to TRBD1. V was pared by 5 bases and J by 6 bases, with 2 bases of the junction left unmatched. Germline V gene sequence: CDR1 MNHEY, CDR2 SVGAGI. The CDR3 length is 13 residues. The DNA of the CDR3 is TGTGCCAGCAGTCAGACAGGGGGCAATGAGCAGTTCTTC. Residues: CASSQTGGNEQFF.

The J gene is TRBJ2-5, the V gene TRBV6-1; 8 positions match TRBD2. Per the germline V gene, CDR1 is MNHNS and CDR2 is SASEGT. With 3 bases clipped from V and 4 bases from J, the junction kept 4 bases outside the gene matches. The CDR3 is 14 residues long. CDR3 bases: TGTGCCAGCAGTGATCACGGGGGGGGAGAGACCCAGTACTTC. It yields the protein CASSDHGGGETQYF.

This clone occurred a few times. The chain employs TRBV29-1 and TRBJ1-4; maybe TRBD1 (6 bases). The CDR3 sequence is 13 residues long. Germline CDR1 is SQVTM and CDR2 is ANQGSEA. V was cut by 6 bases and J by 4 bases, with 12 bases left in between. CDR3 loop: CSVRDKLNEKLFF. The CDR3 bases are TGCAGCGTCCGGGACAAACTTAATGAAAAACTGTTTTTT. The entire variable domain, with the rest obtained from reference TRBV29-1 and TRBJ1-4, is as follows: SAVISQKPSRDICQRGTSLTIQCQVDSQVTMMFWYRQQPGQSLTLIATANQGSEATYESGFVIDKFPISRPNLTFSTLTVSNMSPEDSSIYLCSVRDKLNEKLFFGSGTQLSVL.